The clone carrying this T cell receptor beta chain turned up a few times. Its antigen remains unidentified. The data derive from a study of T cell repertoires in cytomegalovirus infection. Overall study findings and caveats: HLA-C-restricted CMV clonotypes gave the most frequent clonotype in two of eight donors.

The germline V gene has CDR1 SGHTA and CDR2 FQGNSA. This CDR3 has 15 amino acids. V lost 1 base and J lost 1, with 9 bases in between. From the reads, TCRdb called clonotypes with MiXCR, one entry per CDR3 protein. The sample lists some 400,000 distinct CDR3 sequences, roughly 18% seen once, with approximately 8% in the top ten. Sequencing used PBMCs. The rearrangement joins TRBV7-2 to TRBJ2-3; possible D gene TRBD1, 6 bases. The clonotype was recovered from a human donor in good health (CMV status not recorded). Some clones in this sample may be carry-over from other donors' samples. CDR3 protein: CASSLVQGGTDTQYF. DNA for the CDR3: TGTGCCAGCAGCTTAGTACAGGGTGGCACAGATACGCAGTATTTT. The full variable domain, completed using reference TRBV7-2 and TRBJ2-3, is GAGVSQSPSNKVTEKGKDVELRCDPISGHTALYWYRQSLGQGLEFLIYFQGNSAPDKSGLPSDRFSAERTGGSVSTLTIQRTQQEDSAVYLCASSLVQGGTDTQYFGPGTRLTVL.